A single sample gave rise to the 30 T cell receptor beta chains below, sequenced in a study of blood T cell repertoires in COVID-19. Data came from immunoSEQ multiplex PCR; TCRdb stores just in-frame clones and leaves some out. The data show under 250,000 clones, roughly 90% seen once. The source material was peripheral blood. These receptors were obtained from a man aged 55 to 70 with acute or convalescent COVID-19.

The V gene is TRBV30, the J gene TRBJ1-3; D is perhaps TRBD1 (5 bases). The CDR3 length is 15 residues. The germline gives CDR1 GTSNPN, CDR2 SVGIG (reference sequence). Trimming shortened V by 0 bases and J by 4 bases, and 13 bases separated the two germline ends. CDR3: CAWSVHRTMGNTIYF. Here the CDR3 DNA reads TGTGCCTGGAGTGTACACAGGACAATGGGAAACACCATATATTTT.

V is TRBV19 and J is TRBJ1-4; 8 bases match TRBD1. V trimming: 1 base; J trimming: 8 bases; junction bases outside the gene matches: 3. This CDR3 has 14 amino acids. CDR1 is LNHDA and CDR2 is SQIVND in the germline V gene (reference sequence). In nucleotides, the CDR3 is TGTGCCAGTAGTATAGCCGGGGACAGGGAAAAACTGTTTTTT. Amino acid sequence: CASSIAGDREKLFF.

This chain uses TRBV21-1 with TRBJ2-3; the table assigns TRBD1, which was not confirmed against the DNA. TRBV21-1 is a known pseudogene. CDR3 length equals 16 residues. Here the CDR3 reads CASSKNFPSRPDTQYF. The DNA of the CDR3 is TGTGCCAGCAGCAAAAATTTCCCCAGCAGGCCCGATACGCAGTATTTT.

V and J are TRBV9 and TRBJ1-5; D perhaps matches TRBD1 (6 bases). Germline V CDR1 and CDR2: SGDLS, YYNGEE. Trimming removed 0 bases from V and 3 bases from J, with 7 bases in between. The length of the CDR3 is 14 residues. The CDR3 coding sequence is TGTGCCAGCAGCGTAGGGACAGACAATCAGCCCCAGCATTTT. Protein product: CASSVGTDNQPQHF.

The chain has TRBV28 and TRBJ2-7, with D unclear. Trimming cost V 6 bases and J 3 bases, with 9 bases left between them. The CDR3 covers 12 residues. The germline V gene encodes CDR1 MDHEN and CDR2 SYDVKM. CDR3 protein: CASRSPNYEQYF. The CDR3 coding sequence is TGTGCCAGCAGGAGTCCGAACTACGAGCAGTACTTC.

The table lists this clone with a few counts. The chain has TRBV5-4 and TRBJ2-7; 8 nucleotides match TRBD1. This CDR3 region has 16 residues. The V gene's germline CDR1 is SGHNT and CDR2 YYREEE (reference sequence). V was pared by 2 bases and J by 3 bases, with 10 bases of the junction left unmatched. CDR3 bases: TGTGCCAGCAGCTTCTCGACAGGGGCAGCTGTCTACGAGCAGTACTTC. It is translated as CASSFSTGAAVYEQYF.

The CDR3 DNA reads as TGCGCCAGCACCTCGGGGGGCAGAAGTTTGGATACGCAGTATTTT. This gives the protein CASTSGGRSLDTQYF. The gene calls are TRBV5-1 and TRBJ2-3, with D perhaps matching TRBD2 (7 bases). Germline V gene sequence: CDR1 SGHRS, CDR2 YFSETQ. V lost 6 bases, J lost 6 bases, and 20 bases lay in between. This CDR3 is 15 amino acids long.

The genes are TRBV4-2 and TRBJ1-2, with a possible D match to TRBD1 (6 bases). Per germline, CDR1 LGHNA and CDR2 YNFKEQ. This CDR3 is 15 amino acids long. V was trimmed by 0 bases and J by 5 bases, leaving 13 bases between them. The CDR3 region has the DNA TGTGCCAGCAGCCAAGATAGGACAGCTCATTATGGCTACACCTTC. Translation gives CASSQDRTAHYGYTF.

The chain carries TRBV24-1 and TRBJ2-2; possible D gene TRBD1, 6 bases. Germline CDR1 and CDR2: KGHDR and SFDVKD. The CDR3 is made up of 14 amino acids. The germline V and J ends were trimmed by 7 bases and 2 bases, with 10 bases remaining between them. CDR3 amino acids: CATRETGNTGELFF. As DNA, the CDR3 is TGTGCCACCAGAGAGACAGGCAACACCGGGGAGCTGTTTTTT.

The chain combines TRBV19 with TRBJ1-5, with 8 bases fitting TRBD1. The CDR3 has 16 amino acids. The germline V gene has CDR1 LNHDA and CDR2 SQIVND (reference sequence). Trimming took 2 bases from V and 6 from J; bases not matched to a gene: 9. The CDR3 region has the DNA TGTGCCAGTAGTATACTACAACAGGGGGTGGGTCAGCCCCAGCATTTT. It translates to CASSILQQGVGQPQHF.

This sequence joins TRBV10-3 and TRBJ2-6; 9 bases align to TRBD1. CDR1 and CDR2 from the germline V gene are ENHRY and SYGVKD. After removal of 8 bases from V and 0 bases from J, the junction contained 5 bases not matched to a gene. The CDR3 sequence is 16 residues long. CDR3 in DNA: TGTGCCATCGGACAGGGGAGGGGCTCTGGGGCCAACGTCCTGACTTTC. Its protein product is CAIGQGRGSGANVLTF.

This sequence joins TRBV19 and TRBJ2-1; 9 bases fit TRBD2. Per the germline V gene, CDR1 is LNHDA and CDR2 is SQIVND (reference sequence). The CDR3 has 14 residues. V shed 10 bases, J shed 9 bases, and the junction held 13 bases outside the gene matches. The CDR3 spells CATLGAGGPREQFF. The CDR3 coding sequence is TGTGCCACCCTAGGGGCGGGAGGGCCGCGTGAGCAGTTCTTC.

Comment on this clone: At one end the junction does not follow the germline gene, possibly because of a read error. The chain employs TRBV18 and TRBJ1-6, with TRBD1 matching over 11 bases. This CDR3 is 17 amino acids long. Germline loops: CDR1 KGHSH, CDR2 LQKENI. The CDR3 nucleotides read TGTGCCAGCACACCTTTCGGACAGGGGGCGCGTAATTCACCCCTCCACTTT. Its protein product is CASTPFGQGARNSPLHF.

The chain is built from TRBV28 and TRBJ1-4; TRBD1 might be the D (5 bases). Germline CDR1 reads MDHEN; CDR2 reads SYDVKM. This CDR3 is built from 16 residues. V was pared by 4 bases and J by 0 bases, with 12 bases between. The CDR3 coding sequence is TGTGCCAGCAGTTATGCGGGGGGAGCAACTAATGAAAAACTGTTTTTT. As protein: CASSYAGGATNEKLFF.

The chain employs TRBV19 and TRBJ2-1, with 7 bases identical to TRBD2. The CDR3 runs 15 residues. Germline CDR1 LNHDA, CDR2 SQIVND (reference sequence). V lost 3 bases to trimming and J lost 3 bases; unmatched junction nucleotides: 5. The CDR3 protein is CASSISSGDYNEQFF. As DNA, the CDR3 is TGTGCCAGTAGTATTTCTAGCGGAGACTACAATGAGCAGTTCTTC.

The V call is TRBV30, the J call TRBJ1-2; D is perhaps TRBD1 (5 bases). Trimming took 0 bases from V and 1 from J, leaving 12 bases between them. CDR3 length: 15 amino acids. The V gene's germline CDR1 is GTSNPN and CDR2 SVGIG (reference sequence). The CDR3 DNA sequence: TGTGCCTGGAGTGTAGGAACAGGCGGTAACTATGGCTACACCTTC. Translation gives CAWSVGTGGNYGYTF.

This chain joins TRBV10-3 and TRBJ2-7, with TRBD2 identical over 9 bases. The CDR3 consists of 15 residues. The trim removed 2 bases at V and 0 bases at J, leaving 2 bases unmatched. Germline V gives CDR1 ENHRY, CDR2 SYGVKD. The CDR3 region has the DNA TGTGCCATCAGTGAGGTAGCGGGGGACTCCTACGAGCAGTACTTC. The encoded protein is CAISEVAGDSYEQYF.

The chain employs TRBV11-3 and TRBJ2-1; 8 bases align to TRBD2. CDR3 length equals 16 residues. The germline CDR1 and CDR2 sequences are SGHNT and YENEEA. After removal of 0 bases from V and 7 bases from J, the junction contained 8 bases not matched to a gene. The CDR3 here is CASSLDLQAGVNEQFF. The DNA for the CDR3 is TGTGCCAGCAGCTTAGATCTGCAAGCGGGAGTGAATGAGCAGTTCTTC.

The V call is TRBV19, the J call TRBJ2-1, with TRBD1 matching 7 bases. V lost 0 bases and J lost 2; bases outside the gene matches: 4. Per germline, CDR1 LNHDA and CDR2 SQIVND (reference sequence). The CDR3 is 16 residues long. The CDR3, as DNA: TGTGCCAGTAGTATAGATCAAGGGGGCACCTACAATGAGCAGTTCTTC. It translates to CASSIDQGGTYNEQFF. The complete variable domain, with remaining parts taken from reference TRBV19 and TRBJ2-1, reads DGGITQSPKYLFRKEGQNVTLSCEQNLNHDAMYWYRQDPGQGLRLIYYSQIVNDFQKGDIAEGYSVSREKKESFPLTVTSAQKNPTAFYLCASSIDQGGTYNEQFFGPGTRLTVL.

The chain uses TRBV11-2 and TRBJ2-7, with a weak D call TRBD2 (6 bases). V was pared by 0 bases and J by 4 bases, with 13 bases between. Germline-derived CDR1 and CDR2 are SGHAT and FQNNGV. CDR3 length equals 15 residues. CDR3 sequence reads: CASSLDSLAKYEQYF. The DNA of the CDR3 is TGTGCCAGCAGCTTAGATTCGCTAGCGAAGTACGAGCAGTACTTC. Full variable domain (rest looked up from reference TRBV11-2 and TRBJ2-7): EAGVAQSPRYKIIEKRQSVAFWCNPISGHATLYWYQQILGQGPKLLIQFQNNGVVDDSQLPKDRFSAERLKGVDSTLKIQPAKLEDSAVYLCASSLDSLAKYEQYFGPGTRLTVT.

The chain combines TRBV7-2 with TRBJ1-1; D unresolved. V shed 2 bases and J shed 1 base, with 8 bases lying between them. From germline, CDR1 is SGHTA and CDR2 FQGNSA. CDR3 length: 14 amino acids. This CDR3 is CASSLSPGNTEAFF. The CDR3 DNA follows: TGTGCCAGCAGCTTATCCCCAGGGAACACTGAAGCTTTCTTT.

CDR3 residues: CASSLDPRGEQFF. The CDR3 coding sequence is TGTGCCAGCAGCTTAGACCCCCGGGGTGAGCAGTTCTTC. The chain couples TRBV11-3 to TRBJ2-1; TRBD2 might be the D (5 bases). Trimming removed 0 bases from V and 9 bases from J, with 9 bases in between. The CDR3 is 13 residues long. Germline lookup yields CDR1 SGHNT and CDR2 YENEEA.

The chain joins TRBV19 to TRBJ1-5; possible D gene TRBD1, 6 bases. The CDR3 loop spans 13 amino acids. V was trimmed by 6 bases and J by 8 bases, leaving 14 bases between them. In germline, CDR1 is LNHDA, CDR2 SQIVND (reference sequence). In DNA, the CDR3 is TGTGCCAGTAGCGACAGGAGCCAGGAGCCCCAGCATTTT. Its protein product is CASSDRSQEPQHF.

The genes are TRBV5-4 and TRBJ1-1; tentatively, D is TRBD1 (5 bases). Germline CDR1 is SGHNT and CDR2 is YYREEE (reference sequence). This CDR3 is 14 amino acids long. V was cut by 2 bases and J by 1 base, with 9 bases left in between. The CDR3 here is CASSLPGGNTEAFF. In nucleotides, the CDR3 is TGTGCCAGCAGCTTACCGGGGGGGAACACTGAAGCTTTCTTT. The variable domain in full, with the rest retrieved from reference TRBV5-4 and TRBJ1-1, is ETGVTQSPTHLIKTRGQQVTLRCSSQSGHNTVSWYQQALGQGPQFIFQYYREEENGRGNFPPRFSGLQFPNYSSELNVNALELDDSALYLCASSLPGGNTEAFFGQGTRLTVV.

The V gene is TRBV15, the J gene TRBJ1-3; a weak D match, TRBD1 (5 bases). CDR1 is LNHNV and CDR2 is YYDKDF in the germline V gene (reference sequence). V lost 0 bases to trimming and J lost 2 bases, with 11 bases between them. The CDR3 is 16 residues long. The CDR3: CATSRDGAATGNTIYF. CDR3 sequence (DNA): TGTGCCACCAGCAGAGATGGGGCAGCCACTGGAAACACCATATATTTT.

This chain uses TRBV25-1 with TRBJ1-5; D is possibly TRBD1 (6 bases). From germline, CDR1 is MGHDK and CDR2 SYGVNS. V lost 2 bases and J 2 bases, leaving 7 bases between the germline ends. This CDR3 is 14 amino acids long. The CDR3 protein is CASSERTGNQPQHF. The CDR3 DNA reads TGTGCCAGCAGTGAAAGGACAGGCAATCAGCCCCAGCATTTT. The full variable domain, in which reference TRBV25-1 and TRBJ1-5 provide the parts outside the CDR3, is EADIYQTPRYLVIGTGKKITLECSQTMGHDKMYWYQQDPGMELHLIHYSYGVNSTEKGDLSSESTVSRIRTEHFPLTLESARPSHTSQYLCASSERTGNQPQHFGDGTRLSIL.

V and J are TRBV11-2 and TRBJ1-1, with D possibly TRBD1 on 5 matching bases. The CDR3 extends over 14 amino acids. V lost 5 bases and J lost 0, with 10 bases in between. Germline CDR1 is SGHAT and CDR2 is FQNNGV. CDR3 sequence (DNA): TGTGCCAGCAGCCACGGGGGACTGAACACTGAAGCTTTCTTT. Amino acids: CASSHGGLNTEAFF.

This chain joins TRBV11-1 and TRBJ2-5; TRBD2 matches 10 bases. The V and J ends lost 2 bases and 3 bases, in that order; junction bases with no gene match: 3. The CDR3 runs 15 residues. Germline CDR1 reads SGHAT; CDR2 reads FQDESV (reference sequence). CDR3 coding DNA: TGTGCCAGCAGCTTATCCGGGACTAGCGAAGAGACCCAGTACTTC. Translated, it gives CASSLSGTSEETQYF.

The chain employs TRBV11-1 and TRBJ1-4; tentative D call: TRBD1 (6 bases). Germline lookup yields CDR1 SGHAT and CDR2 FQDESV (reference sequence). The CDR3 covers 15 residues. Trimming shortened V by 4 bases and J by 5 bases, and 14 bases separated the two germline ends. CDR3 sequence (DNA): TGTGCCAGCAGCTCCCGGACAGAACCAAATGAAAAACTGTTTTTT. Its translation: CASSSRTEPNEKLFF.

The V gene is TRBV6-6, the J gene TRBJ2-7; TRBD1 matches 10 bases. With V trimmed by 6 bases and J by 4 bases, 15 bases remained unmatched. Looked up from germline, CDR1 is MNHNY and CDR2 is SVGAGI (reference sequence). The CDR3 is 17 residues long. The CDR3 loop reads CASSRNPGQGRAYEQYF. The CDR3 DNA sequence: TGTGCCAGCAGCCGAAACCCGGGACAGGGGAGAGCGTACGAGCAGTACTTC.